This T cell receptor beta chain was identified in a study of breast tumors, draining lymph nodes, adjacent tissues. Study-wide findings and caveats: Tumor TCR diversity was below lymph nodes but above nontumor tissue. Tumor T cell lymph node origin was a supported hypothesis, not proven. Luminal-like breast cancer showed significantly higher tumor–nontumor repertoire similarity than basal-like.

Axillary draining lymph nodes of breast cancer patients supplied the node samples. One entry per CDR3 protein, called by TCRdb with MiXCR from the multiplex PCR reads. This sample carries about 230,000 distinct CDR3 sequences, about 30% of them seen once, and the ten largest clones take 1.2% to 1.5%. In its sample, this clonotype was seen many times. Antigen: not known. The length of the CDR3 is 14 residues. V was pared by 10 bases and J by 3 bases, with 15 bases between. What was sequenced was axillary lymph node tissue. This rearrangement joins TRBV12-3 or TRBV12-4 to TRBJ2-2, with D possibly being TRBD2 (6 bases). The TCR comes from a female donor with breast cancer. Some clones in this sample may be carry-over from other donors' samples. The CDR3 sequence: CATTRGEDTGELFF. The CDR3 DNA reads TGTGCCACCACGAGAGGGGAGGACACCGGGGAGCTGTTTTTT.